The entry below gives a single TCR beta chain sequence along with its context. Its antigen remains unidentified. V lost 3 bases and J lost 1; bases outside the gene matches: 13. The CDR3 is 20 residues long. The germline CDR1 and CDR2 sequences are SGHVS and FNYEAQ. Measured with immunoSEQ multiplex PCR; TCRdb has only the in-frame clones, and not every one. The sample contains about 100,000 clones, 82% of which appear only once. The data were taken from a study of PD-1 blockade in mismatch repair-deficient tumors. General observations from the study: Rapid post-treatment expansion, then contraction, generally preceding radiologic response, marked tumor-resident clones.

Sequencing was performed on peripheral blood, taken less than 37 weeks after starting pembrolizumab. This chain uses TRBV7-6 with TRBJ2-1; 12 nucleotides line up with TRBD2. The receptor was isolated from an adult with mismatch repair-deficient cancer. CDR3 DNA sequence: TGTGCCAGCAGCTTTCCTTCAGTACCGGGACTAGCGGGTTCCTACAATGAGCAGTTCTTC. It translates to CASSFPSVPGLAGSYNEQFF.